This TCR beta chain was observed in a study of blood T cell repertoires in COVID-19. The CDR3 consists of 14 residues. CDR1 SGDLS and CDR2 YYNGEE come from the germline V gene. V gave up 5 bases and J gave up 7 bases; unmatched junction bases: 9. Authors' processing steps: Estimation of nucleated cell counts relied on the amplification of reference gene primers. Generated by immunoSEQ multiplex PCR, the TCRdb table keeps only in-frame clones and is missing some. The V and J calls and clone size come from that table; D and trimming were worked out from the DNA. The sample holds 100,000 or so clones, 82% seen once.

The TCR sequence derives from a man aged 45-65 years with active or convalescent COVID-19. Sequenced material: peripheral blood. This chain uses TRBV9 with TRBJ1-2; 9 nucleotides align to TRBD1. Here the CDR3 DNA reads TGTGCCAGCAGTGGAACAGGGGGCGAGGGTGGCTACACCTTC. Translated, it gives CASSGTGGEGGYTF. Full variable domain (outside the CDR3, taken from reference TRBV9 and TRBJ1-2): DSGVTQTPKHLITATGQRVTLRCSPRSGDLSVYWYQQSLDQGLQFLIQYYNGEERAKGNILERFSAQQFPDLHSELNLSSLELGDSALYFCASSGTGGEGGYTFGSGTRLTVV.